Listed below are T cell receptor beta chains from one sample, sequenced in a study of OX40 agonist ivuxolimab in advanced cancers. Here immunoSEQ multiplex PCR was the method, and the copy in TCRdb shows in-frame clones only, minus some. Of some 37,000 clones in the sample, 81% were seen once. Sequences were derived from CD4+ or CD8+ T cells sorted from blood, sampled in a trial of the OX40 agonist ivuxolimab. All receptors come from an adult with an advanced solid tumor such as melanoma, head and neck, liver or kidney cancer. Both conserved end residues are part of each CDR3. A D gene is named only where the DNA matches it firmly. Not all rows give a size; the values are once, few, many and, for expanded clones, a class.

>13|TRBV5-1|-|TRBJ2-3|-
CASSLGRGDTQYF
TGCGCCAGCAGCTTGGGTCGCGGTGATACGCAGTATTTT
>14|TRBV11-1|-|TRBJ2-7|-
CASSLRLSSDEQYF
TGTGCCAGCAGCCTCAGACTCTCCTCGGACGAGCAGTACTTC
>16|TRBV5-1|TRBD2|TRBJ2-3|-
CASSFRTSGRGDTQYF
TGCGCCAGCAGCTTCCGGACTAGCGGGAGAGGAGATACGCAGTATTTT
>13|TRBV4-3|-|TRBJ1-5|-
CASSQGRDQPQHF
TGCGCCAGCAGCCAAGGGAGAGATCAGCCCCAGCATTTT
>15|TRBV28|TRBD1|TRBJ2-7|-
CASINRGQHSGEQYF
TGTGCCAGCATTAATAGGGGACAGCACTCCGGAGAGCAGTACTTC
>16|TRBV19|TRBD2|TRBJ2-2|-
CASSMGLAGGTGELFF
TGTGCCAGTAGTATGGGCCTAGCGGGGGGCACCGGGGAGCTGTTTTTT
>15|TRBV7-2|TRBD1|TRBJ1-2|-
CASSLVPGQGRGYTF
TGTGCCAGCAGCTTAGTCCCGGGACAGGGACGCGGCTACACCTTC
>14|TRBV5-1|TRBD1|TRBJ1-2|-
CASSFGDREGGYTF
TGCGCCAGCAGCTTTGGGGACAGGGAGGGCGGCTACACCTTC
>16|TRBV5-6|-|TRBJ1-2|few
CASSLLTHGTNYGYTF
TGTGCCAGCAGCTTACTGACGCACGGGACGAACTATGGCTACACCTTC
>14|TRBV28|-|TRBJ2-1|-
CASSPPGQRAEQFF
TGTGCCAGCAGTCCACCGGGACAGCGGGCTGAGCAGTTCTTC
>15|TRBV5-4|-|TRBJ2-3|once
CASSPPGTSTDTQYF
TGTGCCAGCAGCCCGCCGGGGACTAGCACAGATACGCAGTATTTT
>15|TRBV6-6|-|TRBJ2-5|-
CASSYPHKSGETQYF
TGTGCCAGCAGTTACCCCCATAAGAGCGGGGAGACCCAGTACTTC
>16|TRBV19|TRBD1|TRBJ1-2|few
CASTPFTGTGGIGYTF
TGTGCCAGTACCCCATTTACCGGGACAGGGGGCATCGGCTACACCTTC
>15|TRBV21-1|-|TRBJ1-2|-
CASSKGQGRNYGYTF
TGTGCCAGCAGCAAGGGCCAGGGAAGGAACTATGGCTACACCTTC
>16|TRBV2|-|TRBJ1-3|-
CASSGIIGSPGNTIYF
TGTGCCAGCAGTGGGATTATTGGGTCGCCTGGAAACACCATATATTTT
>14|TRBV12-2|-|TRBJ1-1|once
CASRLREGPTEAFF
TGTGCAAGTCGCTTAAGGGAGGGCCCCACTGAAGCTTTCTTT
>13|TRBV7-3|-|TRBJ2-1|-
CASSLGSHNEQFF
TGTGCCAGCAGCTTAGGCAGCCACAATGAGCAGTTCTTC
>10|TRBV29-1|-|TRBJ2-1|once
CSGGSREQFF
TGCAGCGGGGGATCCCGTGAGCAGTTCTTC
>14|TRBV7-8|-|TRBJ1-4|-
CASGNRAVGEKLFF
TGTGCCAGCGGAAACAGGGCAGTAGGGGAAAAACTGTTTTTT
>13|TRBV28|-|TRBJ1-1|-
CASSLGNPDEAFF
TGTGCCAGCAGTTTAGGCAACCCAGATGAAGCTTTCTTT
>14|TRBV7-2|-|TRBJ1-1|-
CASSVGGEKTEAFF
TGTGCCAGCAGCGTAGGGGGGGAAAAAACTGAAGCTTTCTTT
>16|TRBV5-4|TRBD1|TRBJ1-4|-
CASSLLTGGKNEKLFF
TGTGCCAGCAGCTTGTTGACAGGGGGCAAAAATGAAAAACTGTTTTTT
>14|TRBV5-1|TRBD1|TRBJ2-5|few
CASSSGQGGQTQYF
TGCGCCAGCAGCAGCGGACAGGGCGGACAGACCCAGTACTTC
>14|TRBV10-3|-|TRBJ2-2|once
CAISESAQTGELFF
TGTGCCATCAGTGAGTCGGCTCAGACCGGGGAGCTGTTTTTT
>12|TRBV9|-|TRBJ2-3|-
CASGGPTGTQYF
TGTGCCAGCGGGGGCCCCACGGGTACGCAGTATTTT
>14|TRBV28|TRBD1|TRBJ2-5|once
CASSLDRGRETQYF
TGTGCCAGCAGTTTGGACAGGGGGCGAGAGACCCAGTACTTC
>13|TRBV19|-|TRBJ2-1|-
CASSIVRGDEQFF
TGTGCCAGTAGTATAGTACGGGGTGATGAGCAGTTCTTC
>15|TRBV11-2|TRBD2|TRBJ2-4|-
CASSDIAGIGNIQYF
TGTGCCAGCAGTGACATAGCGGGGATCGGGAACATTCAGTACTTC
>15|TRBV7-2|-|TRBJ1-5|-
CASSVQALGNQPQHF
TGTGCCAGCAGCGTACAGGCATTGGGCAATCAGCCCCAGCATTTT
>16|TRBV28|TRBD1|TRBJ1-1|-
CASRGGQGAENTEAFF
TGTGCCAGCAGAGGCGGACAGGGGGCCGAGAACACTGAAGCTTTCTTT
>16|TRBV28|TRBD1|TRBJ1-1|-
CASMLPSGTAYTEAFF
TGTGCCAGCATGCTCCCCTCCGGGACAGCCTACACTGAAGCTTTCTTT
>14|TRBV5-6|-|TRBJ1-1|once
CASSMGLRNTEAFF
TGTGCCAGCAGCATGGGTCTAAGGAACACTGAAGCTTTCTTT
>14|TRBV9|-|TRBJ1-2|-
CASSPRRASYGYTF
TGTGCCAGCAGCCCCAGGCGGGCCAGCTATGGCTACACCTTC
>15|TRBV5-8|TRBD1|TRBJ2-3|-
CASSRGTGLTDTQYF
TGTGCCAGCAGCCGGGGGACAGGGTTGACAGATACGCAGTATTTT
>16|TRBV9|-|TRBJ1-6|-
CASSARGSSYNSPLHF
TGTGCCAGCAGCGCCCGGGGGAGCTCCTATAATTCACCCCTCCACTTT
>15|TRBV5-4|TRBD2|TRBJ2-5|-
CASGGGGEGRETQYF
TGTGCCAGCGGAGGCGGGGGGGAAGGTCGGGAGACCCAGTACTTC
>13|TRBV9|-|TRBJ2-1|-
CASSVGGFDEQFF
TGTGCCAGCAGCGTAGGGGGATTCGATGAGCAGTTCTTC
>14|TRBV7-2|TRBD1|TRBJ1-2|-
CASAGQATNYGYTF
TGTGCCAGCGCCGGACAGGCAACTAACTATGGCTACACCTTC
>13|TRBV5-4|TRBD1|TRBJ1-1|-
CASSAPQGIEAFF
TGTGCCAGCAGCGCTCCACAGGGGATAGAAGCTTTCTTT
>14|TRBV7-9|-|TRBJ2-1|once
CASSLELDRHEQFF
TGTGCCAGCAGCTTGGAACTAGATCGGCATGAGCAGTTCTTC
>14|TRBV6-6|-|TRBJ1-2|-
CATFTMAGLDGYTF
TGTGCCACGTTTACTATGGCCGGTTTGGATGGCTACACCTTC
>15|TRBV28|-|TRBJ2-3|-
CASSSQGTGSDTQYF
TGTGCCAGCAGTTCGCAGGGGACGGGGTCAGATACGCAGTATTTT
>15|TRBV6-1|TRBD1|TRBJ1-6|-
CASRGDRGKNSPLHF
TGTGCCAGCAGGGGGGACAGGGGGAAGAATTCACCCCTCCACTTT
>12|TRBV15|-|TRBJ1-1|few
CATSRIITEAFF
TGTGCCACCAGCAGAATTATCACTGAAGCTTTCTTT
>12|TRBV11-3|-|TRBJ2-1|-
CASSYVANEQFF
TGTGCCAGCAGCTACGTCGCCAATGAGCAGTTCTTC
>16|TRBV7-3|TRBD2|TRBJ2-1|-
CASSGVGTSGYNEQFF
TGTGCCAGCAGTGGCGTAGGGACTAGCGGGTACAATGAGCAGTTCTTC
>13|TRBV30|-|TRBJ2-5|-
CAWSQGAQETQYF
TGTGCCTGGAGTCAAGGGGCCCAAGAGACCCAGTACTTC
>14|TRBV6-1|-|TRBJ1-5|-
CASSRDPQGQPQHF
TGTGCCAGCAGCCGAGACCCCCAGGGACAGCCCCAGCATTTT
>15|TRBV9|-|TRBJ2-1|-
CASSGGGSVGHEQFF
TGTGCCAGCAGCGGAGGGGGATCGGTAGGGCATGAGCAGTTCTTC
>11|TRBV16|-|TRBJ2-2|-
CASSRARELFF
TGTGCCAGCAGCCGAGCAAGGGAGCTGTTTTTT
>16|TRBV23-1|TRBD1|TRBJ2-7|-
CASSPDRGQGKYEQYF
TGCGCCAGCAGTCCGGACCGGGGACAGGGCAAATACGAGCAGTACTTC
>15|TRBV19|TRBD1|TRBJ1-5|-
CASRGQGMSNQPQHF
TGTGCCAGTAGAGGACAGGGAATGAGCAATCAGCCCCAGCATTTT
>14|TRBV7-9|-|TRBJ2-3|-
CASRARERTDTQYF
TGTGCCAGCAGGGCCCGGGAGCGCACAGATACGCAGTATTTT